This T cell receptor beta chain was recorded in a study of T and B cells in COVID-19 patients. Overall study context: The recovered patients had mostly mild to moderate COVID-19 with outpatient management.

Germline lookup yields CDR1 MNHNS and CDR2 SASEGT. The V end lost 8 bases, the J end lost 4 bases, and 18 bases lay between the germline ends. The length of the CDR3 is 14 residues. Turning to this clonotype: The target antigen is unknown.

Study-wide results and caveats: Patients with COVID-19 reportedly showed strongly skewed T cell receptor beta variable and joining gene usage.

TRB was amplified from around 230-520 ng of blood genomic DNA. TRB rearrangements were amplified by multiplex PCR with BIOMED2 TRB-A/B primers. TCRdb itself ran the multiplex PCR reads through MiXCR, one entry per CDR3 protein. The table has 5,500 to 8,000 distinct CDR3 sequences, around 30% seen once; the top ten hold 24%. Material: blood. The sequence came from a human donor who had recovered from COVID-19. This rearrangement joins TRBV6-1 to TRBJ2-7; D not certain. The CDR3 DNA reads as TGTGCCAGCCTAGAAAGTCCCTCCAAGTACGAGCAGTACTTC. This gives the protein CASLESPSKYEQYF.